A selection of T cell receptor beta chains follows, all from one sample in a study of T cells in Graves' hyperthyroidism and ophthalmopathy. TCRdb re-analysed the multiplex PCR reads in MiXCR, keeping a single row per CDR3 protein. The table records around 250,000 distinct CDR3 sequences, about 25% of them present only once. The material sequenced was blood. These receptor sequences come from a middle-aged woman with Graves' ophthalmopathy. Each CDR3 is given with its conserved first and last residue. Each record gives: clone size, D gene, V gene, J gene, CDR3 DNA, CDR3 protein. A D gene is named only where the DNA matches it firmly. Not every row has a clone size; where given, it reads once, few, many or a size class.

clone size: NA; D gene: NA; V gene: TRBV27; J gene: TRBJ1-2; CDR3 DNA: TGTGCCAGCAGTTTATATTCCGGGCGCGGCTACACCTTC; CDR3 protein: CASSLYSGRGYTF
clone size: many; D gene: NA; V gene: TRBV28; J gene: TRBJ2-7; CDR3 DNA: TGTGCCAGCAGCACGGGTCGGGGCTACGAGCAGTACTTC; CDR3 protein: CASSTGRGYEQYF
clone size: NA; D gene: TRBD1; V gene: TRBV6-2/TRBV6-3; J gene: TRBJ2-7; CDR3 DNA: TGTGCCAGCAGTTACGGGACAGCCGACTACGAGCAGTACTTC; CDR3 protein: CASSYGTADYEQYF
clone size: many; D gene: TRBD1; V gene: TRBV7-2; J gene: TRBJ1-3; CDR3 DNA: TGTGCCAGCAGACGGGACAGAATCTCTGGAAACACCATATATTTT; CDR3 protein: CASRRDRISGNTIYF
clone size: many; D gene: TRBD1; V gene: TRBV24-1; J gene: TRBJ2-5; CDR3 DNA: TGTGCCACCAGTGATCCCGACAGGGGGCAAGAGACCCAGTACTTC; CDR3 protein: CATSDPDRGQETQYF
clone size: NA; D gene: NA; V gene: TRBV28; J gene: TRBJ2-7; CDR3 DNA: TGTGCCAGCAGTATATCTCCCCGGTCGAGGGAGCAGTACTTC; CDR3 protein: CASSISPRSREQYF
clone size: many; D gene: TRBD2; V gene: TRBV7-2; J gene: TRBJ2-2; CDR3 DNA: TGTGCCAGCAGCTCCTCTGGGGGGGGAAAGACCGGGGAGCTGTTTTTT; CDR3 protein: CASSSSGGGKTGELFF
clone size: many; D gene: NA; V gene: TRBV7-8; J gene: TRBJ2-3; CDR3 DNA: TGTGCCAGCAGCTTAACCACGTACACAGATACGCAGTATTTT; CDR3 protein: CASSLTTYTDTQYF
clone size: few; D gene: NA; V gene: TRBV20-1; J gene: TRBJ1-1; CDR3 DNA: TGCAGTGCTAGCGTCACTGAAGCTTTCTTT; CDR3 protein: CSASVTEAFF
clone size: many; D gene: NA; V gene: TRBV28; J gene: TRBJ2-7; CDR3 DNA: TGTGCCAGCAGTCAAGGGGTCGGGGAGTACTTC; CDR3 protein: CASSQGVGEYF
clone size: many; D gene: NA; V gene: TRBV6-5; J gene: TRBJ2-7; CDR3 DNA: TGTGCCAGCAGGAGGCAGGTCGACTACGAGCAGTACTTC; CDR3 protein: CASRRQVDYEQYF
clone size: medium-sized; D gene: TRBD2; V gene: TRBV6-5; J gene: TRBJ2-2; CDR3 DNA: TGTGCCAGCAGTTACTCGGCGGGAGGCACCGGGGAGCTGTTTTTT; CDR3 protein: CASSYSAGGTGELFF
clone size: NA; D gene: NA; V gene: TRBV20-1; J gene: TRBJ1-1; CDR3 DNA: TGCAGTGCTGATACAGGGCAGAACACTGAAGCTTTCTTT; CDR3 protein: CSADTGQNTEAFF
clone size: many; D gene: TRBD1; V gene: TRBV24-1; J gene: TRBJ2-6; CDR3 DNA: TGTGCCACAGCACAGGGGGCCGGGGCCAACGTCCTGACTTTC; CDR3 protein: CATAQGAGANVLTF
clone size: many; D gene: TRBD2; V gene: TRBV28; J gene: TRBJ2-3; CDR3 DNA: TGTGCCAGCAGTTCCCCTAGCGGGAGGGCTACAGATACGCAGTATTTT; CDR3 protein: CASSSPSGRATDTQYF
clone size: NA; D gene: NA; V gene: TRBV28; J gene: TRBJ2-7; CDR3 DNA: TGTGCCAGCAAAAGGACAAACTACGAGCAGTACTTC; CDR3 protein: CASKRTNYEQYF
clone size: NA; D gene: TRBD1; V gene: TRBV28; J gene: TRBJ1-1; CDR3 DNA: TGTGCCAGCAGGGGGACAGGGTTTTTAGGTGAAGCTTTCTTT; CDR3 protein: CASRGTGFLGEAFF
clone size: NA; D gene: TRBD2; V gene: TRBV6-2/TRBV6-3; J gene: TRBJ2-5; CDR3 DNA: TGTGCCAGCAGTTACTTTCTAGCGGGGGCCCGGTTCCGGGAGCAACAGGAGACCCAGTACTTC; CDR3 protein: CASSYFLAGARFREQQETQYF
clone size: many; D gene: TRBD2; V gene: TRBV28; J gene: TRBJ2-1; CDR3 DNA: TGTGCCAGCAGAGATGCCGGGGGGTACAATGAGCAGTTCTTC; CDR3 protein: CASRDAGGYNEQFF
clone size: many; D gene: TRBD2; V gene: TRBV27; J gene: TRBJ2-7; CDR3 DNA: TGTGCCAGCAGTACCCCGACTAGCGGGAGATACGAGCAGTACTTC; CDR3 protein: CASSTPTSGRYEQYF
clone size: NA; D gene: TRBD2; V gene: TRBV12-3/TRBV12-4; J gene: TRBJ2-5; CDR3 DNA: TGTGCCACCAGACTAGCGGGAGTCGGGGAGACCCAGTACTTC; CDR3 protein: CATRLAGVGETQYF
clone size: many; D gene: NA; V gene: TRBV19; J gene: TRBJ1-5; CDR3 DNA: TGTGCCAGTAGTCCGTCACAGGCCAATCAGCCCCAGCATTTT; CDR3 protein: CASSPSQANQPQHF
clone size: many; D gene: NA; V gene: TRBV14; J gene: TRBJ2-5; CDR3 DNA: TGTGCCAGCAGCCAATCAGGGTGGGAGACCCAGTACTTC; CDR3 protein: CASSQSGWETQYF
clone size: NA; D gene: TRBD1; V gene: TRBV11-2; J gene: TRBJ2-2; CDR3 DNA: TGTGCCAGCAGCTTAGGGGTGACAGGGGGCCCCGGGGAGCTGTTTTTT; CDR3 protein: CASSLGVTGGPGELFF
clone size: many; D gene: NA; V gene: TRBV14; J gene: TRBJ2-5; CDR3 DNA: TGTGCCAGCAGCCAAAGGCACGGACTCACCCGAGAGACCCAGTACTTC; CDR3 protein: CASSQRHGLTRETQYF
clone size: NA; D gene: NA; V gene: TRBV14; J gene: TRBJ2-2; CDR3 DNA: TGTGCCAGCAGCTCTCACCTAAGGGTAGGGGAGCTGTTTTTT; CDR3 protein: CASSSHLRVGELFF
clone size: NA; D gene: TRBD1; V gene: TRBV28; J gene: TRBJ1-2; CDR3 DNA: TGTGTCAGCAGGGGGAGTTCTGTCTACACCTTC; CDR3 protein: CVSRGSSVYTF
clone size: many; D gene: NA; V gene: TRBV20-1; J gene: TRBJ1-6; CDR3 DNA: TGCAGTGCTAGAAGGGACATGGACAATTCACCCCTCCACTTT; CDR3 protein: CSARRDMDNSPLHF
clone size: NA; D gene: NA; V gene: TRBV20-1; J gene: TRBJ2-7; CDR3 DNA: TGCAGTGCCACACAGAGAGCCTACGAGCAGTACTTC; CDR3 protein: CSATQRAYEQYF
clone size: many; D gene: NA; V gene: TRBV3-1; J gene: TRBJ2-5; CDR3 DNA: TGTGCCAGCAGCCCCAATCGAGGCAGGCAGCAAAAGACCCAGTACTTC; CDR3 protein: CASSPNRGRQQKTQYF
clone size: many; D gene: NA; V gene: TRBV28; J gene: TRBJ1-1; CDR3 DNA: TGTGCCAGCAGTTTAATGTCAGGGCTGAACACTGAAGCTTTCTTT; CDR3 protein: CASSLMSGLNTEAFF
clone size: NA; D gene: NA; V gene: TRBV12-5; J gene: TRBJ1-5; CDR3 DNA: TGTGCTAGTAGGAGGGATAGTCAGCCCCAGCATTTT; CDR3 protein: CASRRDSQPQHF